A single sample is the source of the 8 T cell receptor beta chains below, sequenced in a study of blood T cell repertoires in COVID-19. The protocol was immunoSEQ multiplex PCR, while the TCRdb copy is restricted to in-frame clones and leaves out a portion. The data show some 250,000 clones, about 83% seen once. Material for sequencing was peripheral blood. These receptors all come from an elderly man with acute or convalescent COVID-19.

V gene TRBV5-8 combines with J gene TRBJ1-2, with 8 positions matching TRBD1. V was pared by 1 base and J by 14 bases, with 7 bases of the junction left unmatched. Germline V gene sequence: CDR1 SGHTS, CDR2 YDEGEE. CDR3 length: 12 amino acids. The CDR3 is CASSLTGGASTF. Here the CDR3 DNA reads TGTGCCAGCAGCTTGACAGGGGGGGCTTCGACCTTC. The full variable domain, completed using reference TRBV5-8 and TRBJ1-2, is EAGVTQSPTHLIKTRGQQATLRCSPISGHTSVYWYQQALGLGLQFLLWYDEGEERNRGNFPPRFSGRQFPNYSSELNVNALELEDSALYLCASSLTGGASTFGSGTRLTVV.

As DNA, the CDR3 is TGCGCCAGCAGCCCCGGGACATCCCTCGGGGAGCTGTTTTTT. Its protein is CASSPGTSLGELFF. The rearrangement joins TRBV10-2 to TRBJ2-2; maybe TRBD1 (6 bases). The V gene lost 6 bases and the J gene lost 7 bases, with 15 bases spanning the gap. Germline CDR1 reads WSHSY; CDR2 reads SAAADI. The CDR3 is 14 amino acids.

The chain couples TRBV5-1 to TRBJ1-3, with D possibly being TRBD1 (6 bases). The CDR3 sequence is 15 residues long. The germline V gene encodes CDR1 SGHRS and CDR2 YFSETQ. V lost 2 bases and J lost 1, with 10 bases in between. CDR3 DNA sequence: TGCGCCAGCAGCTTTGGACAGCCTTCTGGAAACACCATATATTTT. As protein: CASSFGQPSGNTIYF. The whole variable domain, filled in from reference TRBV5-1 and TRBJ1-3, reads KAGVTQTPRYLIKTRGQQVTLSCSPISGHRSVSWYQQTPGQGLQFLFEYFSETQRNKGNFPGRFSGRQFSNSRSEMNVSTLELGDSALYLCASSFGQPSGNTIYFGEGSWLTVV.

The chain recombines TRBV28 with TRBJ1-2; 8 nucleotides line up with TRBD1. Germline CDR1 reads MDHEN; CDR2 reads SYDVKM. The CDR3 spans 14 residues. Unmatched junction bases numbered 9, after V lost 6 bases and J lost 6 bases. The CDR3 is CASSFRGLDDGYTF. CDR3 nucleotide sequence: TGTGCCAGCAGCTTCAGGGGGCTCGATGATGGCTACACCTTC.

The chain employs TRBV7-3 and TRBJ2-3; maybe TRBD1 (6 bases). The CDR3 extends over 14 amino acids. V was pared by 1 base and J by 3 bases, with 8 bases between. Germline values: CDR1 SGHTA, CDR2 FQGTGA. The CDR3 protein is CASSLMQGTDTQYF. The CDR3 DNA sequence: TGTGCCAGCAGCTTAATGCAGGGGACAGATACGCAGTATTTT.

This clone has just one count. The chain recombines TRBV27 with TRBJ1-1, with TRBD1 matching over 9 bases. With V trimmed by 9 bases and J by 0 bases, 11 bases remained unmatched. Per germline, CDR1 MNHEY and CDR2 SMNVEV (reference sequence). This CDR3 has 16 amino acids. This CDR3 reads CASLDRGPFMNTEAFF. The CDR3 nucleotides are TGTGCCAGTCTGGACAGGGGACCATTTATGAACACTGAAGCTTTCTTT.

The CDR3 loop is CASSSLAGGYEQYF. In DNA form, the CDR3 reads TGTGCCAGCAGTTCACTAGCGGGGGGCTACGAGCAGTACTTC. The V call is TRBV27, the J call TRBJ2-7, with 12 positions matching TRBD2. The germline gives CDR1 MNHEY, CDR2 SMNVEV (reference sequence). This CDR3 comprises 14 residues. With V trimmed by 4 bases and J by 3 bases, 1 base remained unmatched.

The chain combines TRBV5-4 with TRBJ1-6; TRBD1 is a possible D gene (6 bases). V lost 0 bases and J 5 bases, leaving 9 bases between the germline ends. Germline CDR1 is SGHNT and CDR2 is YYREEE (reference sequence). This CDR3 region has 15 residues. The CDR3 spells CASSLDRVNNSPLHF. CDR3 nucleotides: TGTGCCAGCAGCTTGGACAGGGTCAATAATTCACCCCTCCACTTT.